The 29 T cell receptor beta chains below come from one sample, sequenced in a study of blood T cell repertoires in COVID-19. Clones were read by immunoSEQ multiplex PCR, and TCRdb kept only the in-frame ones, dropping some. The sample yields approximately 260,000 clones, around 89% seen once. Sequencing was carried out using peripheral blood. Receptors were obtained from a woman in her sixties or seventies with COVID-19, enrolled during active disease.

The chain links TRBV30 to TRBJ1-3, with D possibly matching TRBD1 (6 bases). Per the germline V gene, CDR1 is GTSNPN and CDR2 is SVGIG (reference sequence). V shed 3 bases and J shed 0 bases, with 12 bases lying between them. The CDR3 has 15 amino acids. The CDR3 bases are TGTGCCTGGAGACCTACAGGGATCTCTGGAAACACCATATATTTT. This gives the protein CAWRPTGISGNTIYF.

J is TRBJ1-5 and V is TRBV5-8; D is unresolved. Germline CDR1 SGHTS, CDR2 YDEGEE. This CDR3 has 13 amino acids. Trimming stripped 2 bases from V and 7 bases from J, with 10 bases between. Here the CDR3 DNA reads TGTGCCAGCAGCTTTAGTTCGAGGCAGCCCCAGCATTTT. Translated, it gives CASSFSSRQPQHF.

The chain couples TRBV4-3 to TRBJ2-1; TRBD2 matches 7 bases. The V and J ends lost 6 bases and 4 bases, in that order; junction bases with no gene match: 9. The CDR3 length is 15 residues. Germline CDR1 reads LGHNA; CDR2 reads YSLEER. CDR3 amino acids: CASSRGGLVYNEQFF. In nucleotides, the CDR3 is TGCGCCAGCAGTCGCGGGGGACTCGTATACAATGAGCAGTTCTTC.

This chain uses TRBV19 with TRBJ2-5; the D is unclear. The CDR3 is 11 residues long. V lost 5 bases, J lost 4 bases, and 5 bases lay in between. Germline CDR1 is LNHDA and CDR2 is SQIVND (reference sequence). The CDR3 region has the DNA TGTGCCAGTAGTTCCGGAGAGACCCAGTACTTC. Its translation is CASSSGETQYF.

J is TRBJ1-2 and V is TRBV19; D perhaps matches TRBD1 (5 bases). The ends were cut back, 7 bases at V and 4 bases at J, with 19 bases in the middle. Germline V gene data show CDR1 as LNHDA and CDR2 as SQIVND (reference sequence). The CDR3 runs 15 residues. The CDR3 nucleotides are TGTGCCAGTACCCCGGGGGGGGGAAGAAGCTATGGCTACACCTTC. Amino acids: CASTPGGGRSYGYTF.

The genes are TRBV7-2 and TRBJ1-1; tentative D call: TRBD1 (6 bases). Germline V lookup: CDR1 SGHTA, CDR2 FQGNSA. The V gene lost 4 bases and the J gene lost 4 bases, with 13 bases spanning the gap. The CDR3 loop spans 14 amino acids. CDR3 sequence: CASSSYRTATEAFF. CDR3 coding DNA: TGTGCCAGCAGCTCGTACAGGACAGCCACTGAAGCTTTCTTT.

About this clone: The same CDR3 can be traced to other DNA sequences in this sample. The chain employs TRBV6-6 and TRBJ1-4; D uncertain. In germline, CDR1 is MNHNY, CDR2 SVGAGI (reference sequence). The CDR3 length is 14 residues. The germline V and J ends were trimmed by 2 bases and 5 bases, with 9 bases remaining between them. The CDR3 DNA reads TGTGCCAGCAGTTACCCGGAGCAGAATGAAAAACTGTTTTTT. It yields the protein CASSYPEQNEKLFF.

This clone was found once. As DNA, the CDR3 is TGTGCCAGTAGTATAGAGGGACAGGGATCCACTAGGGTCAATGAGCAGTTCTTC. Protein sequence: CASSIEGQGSTRVNEQFF. V gene TRBV19 combines with J gene TRBJ2-1; 9 nucleotides align to TRBD1. V trimming: 0 bases; J trimming: 6 bases; junction bases outside the gene matches: 12. The CDR3 runs 18 residues. The germline V gene encodes CDR1 LNHDA and CDR2 SQIVND (reference sequence). The full variable domain, with the rest looked up from reference TRBV19 and TRBJ2-1, is DGGITQSPKYLFRKEGQNVTLSCEQNLNHDAMYWYRQDPGQGLRLIYYSQIVNDFQKGDIAEGYSVSREKKESFPLTVTSAQKNPTAFYLCASSIEGQGSTRVNEQFFGPGTRLTVL.

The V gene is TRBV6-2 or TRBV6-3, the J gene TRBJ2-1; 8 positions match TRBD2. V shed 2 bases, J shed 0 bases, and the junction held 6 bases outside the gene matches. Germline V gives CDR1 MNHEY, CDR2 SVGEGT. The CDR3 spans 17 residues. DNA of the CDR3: TGTGCCAGCAGTTACACGGGGGGGCCTAGCTCCTACAATGAGCAGTTCTTC. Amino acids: CASSYTGGPSSYNEQFF.

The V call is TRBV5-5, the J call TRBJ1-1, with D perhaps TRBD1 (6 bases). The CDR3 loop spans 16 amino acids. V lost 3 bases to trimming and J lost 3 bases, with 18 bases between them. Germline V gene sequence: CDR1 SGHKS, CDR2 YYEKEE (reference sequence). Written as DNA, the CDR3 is TGTGCCAGCAGCTCTTCCGTCTACAGGGTTGACACTGAAGCTTTCTTT. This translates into CASSSSVYRVDTEAFF.

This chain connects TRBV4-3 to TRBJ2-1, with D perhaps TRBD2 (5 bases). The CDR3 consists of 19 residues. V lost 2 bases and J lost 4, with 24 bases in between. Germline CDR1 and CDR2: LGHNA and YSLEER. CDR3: CASSQRVVGANQLYNEQFF. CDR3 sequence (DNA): TGCGCCAGCAGCCAACGCGTTGTGGGAGCAAATCAACTATACAATGAGCAGTTCTTC.

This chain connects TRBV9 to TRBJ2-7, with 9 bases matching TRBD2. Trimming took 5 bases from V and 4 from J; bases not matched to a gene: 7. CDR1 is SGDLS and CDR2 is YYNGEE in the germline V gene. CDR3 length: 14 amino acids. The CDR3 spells CASSISGGIYEQYF. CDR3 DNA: TGTGCCAGCAGTATTAGCGGGGGAATTTACGAGCAGTACTTC.

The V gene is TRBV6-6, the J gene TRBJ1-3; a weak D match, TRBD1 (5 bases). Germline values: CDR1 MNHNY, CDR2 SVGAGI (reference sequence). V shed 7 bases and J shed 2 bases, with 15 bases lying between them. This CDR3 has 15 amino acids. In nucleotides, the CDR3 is TGTGCCAGCACCGGATTGGGGGGGACTGGAAACACCATATATTTT. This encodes CASTGLGGTGNTIYF.

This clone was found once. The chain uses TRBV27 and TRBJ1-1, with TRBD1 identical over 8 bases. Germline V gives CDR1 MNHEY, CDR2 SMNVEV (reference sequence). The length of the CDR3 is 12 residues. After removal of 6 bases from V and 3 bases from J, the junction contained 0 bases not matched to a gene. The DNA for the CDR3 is TGTGCCAGCAGGACAGGGGACACTGAAGCTTTCTTT. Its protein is CASRTGDTEAFF.

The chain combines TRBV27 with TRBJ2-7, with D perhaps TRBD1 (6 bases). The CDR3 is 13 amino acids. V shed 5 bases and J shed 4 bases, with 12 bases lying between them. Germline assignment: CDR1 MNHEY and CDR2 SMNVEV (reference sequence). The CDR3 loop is CASSMRTDYEQYF. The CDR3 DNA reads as TGTGCCAGCAGTATGCGGACAGATTACGAGCAGTACTTC.

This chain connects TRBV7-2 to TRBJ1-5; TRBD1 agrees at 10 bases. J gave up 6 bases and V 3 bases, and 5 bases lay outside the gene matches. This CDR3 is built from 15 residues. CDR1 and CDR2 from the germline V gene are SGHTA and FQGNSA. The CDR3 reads CASSFGTGAGQPQHF. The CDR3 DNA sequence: TGTGCCAGCAGCTTCGGGACAGGGGCGGGTCAGCCCCAGCATTTT.

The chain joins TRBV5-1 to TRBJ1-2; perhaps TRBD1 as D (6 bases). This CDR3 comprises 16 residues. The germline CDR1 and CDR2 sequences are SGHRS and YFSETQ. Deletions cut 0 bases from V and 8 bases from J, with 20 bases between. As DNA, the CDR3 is TGCGCCAGCAGCTTGGGTTGGGCAGGGGATGCTTACGGCTACACCTTC. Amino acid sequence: CASSLGWAGDAYGYTF.

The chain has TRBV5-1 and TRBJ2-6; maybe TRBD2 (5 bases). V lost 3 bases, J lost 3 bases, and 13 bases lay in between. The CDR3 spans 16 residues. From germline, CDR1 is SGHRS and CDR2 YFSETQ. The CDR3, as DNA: TGCGCCAGCAGCTCGGCGGCAGGAGGTGGGGCCAACGTCCTGACTTTC. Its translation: CASSSAAGGGANVLTF.

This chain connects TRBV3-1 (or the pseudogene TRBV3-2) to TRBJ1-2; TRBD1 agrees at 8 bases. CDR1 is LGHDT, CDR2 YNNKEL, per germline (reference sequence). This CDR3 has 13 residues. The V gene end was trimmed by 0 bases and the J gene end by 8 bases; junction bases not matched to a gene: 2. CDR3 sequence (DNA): TGTGCCAGCAGCCAAGAAGCAGGGGGCGGCTACACCTTC. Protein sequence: CASSQEAGGGYTF.

CDR3 in DNA: TGTGCCAGCTTGGAGGGAGATACGCAGTATTTT. This translates into CASLEGDTQYF. J is TRBJ2-3 and V is TRBV2, with D possibly being TRBD2 (6 bases). The CDR3 runs 11 residues. V lost 8 bases and J 5 bases, leaving 8 bases between the germline ends. CDR1 is SNHLY and CDR2 is FYNNEI in the germline V gene.

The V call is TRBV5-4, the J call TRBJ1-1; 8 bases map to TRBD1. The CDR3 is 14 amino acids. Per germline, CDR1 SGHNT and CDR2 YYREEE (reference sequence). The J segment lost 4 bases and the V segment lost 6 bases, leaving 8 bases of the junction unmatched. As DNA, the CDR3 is TGTGCCAGCAACAGGCAGGGGGCTCGCACTGAAGCTTTCTTT. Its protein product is CASNRQGARTEAFF. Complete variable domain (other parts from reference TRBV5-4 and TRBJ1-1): ETGVTQSPTHLIKTRGQQVTLRCSSQSGHNTVSWYQQALGQGPQFIFQYYREEENGRGNFPPRFSGLQFPNYSSELNVNALELDDSALYLCASNRQGARTEAFFGQGTRLTVV.

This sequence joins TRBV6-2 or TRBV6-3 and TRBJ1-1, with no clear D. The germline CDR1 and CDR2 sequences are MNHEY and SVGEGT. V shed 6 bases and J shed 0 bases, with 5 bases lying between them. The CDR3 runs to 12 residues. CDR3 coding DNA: TGTGCCAGCAGCCTCATGAACACTGAAGCTTTCTTT. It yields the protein CASSLMNTEAFF.

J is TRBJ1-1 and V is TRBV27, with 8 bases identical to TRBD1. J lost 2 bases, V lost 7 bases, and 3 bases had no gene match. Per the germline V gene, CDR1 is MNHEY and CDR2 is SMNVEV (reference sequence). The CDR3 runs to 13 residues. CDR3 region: CASNDRGNTEAFF. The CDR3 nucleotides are TGTGCCAGCAACGACAGGGGTAACACTGAAGCTTTCTTT.

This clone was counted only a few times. In DNA, the CDR3 is TGTGCCAGCAGTGGGCAGGGCCGGCTCAATCAGCCCCAGCATTTT. Protein product: CASSGQGRLNQPQHF. The chain joins TRBV27 to TRBJ1-5, with D possibly TRBD1 on 5 matching bases. The V gene lost 5 bases and the J gene lost 3 bases, with 14 bases spanning the gap. The CDR3 contains 15 residues. Germline V gene lookup returns CDR1 MNHEY and CDR2 SMNVEV (reference sequence).

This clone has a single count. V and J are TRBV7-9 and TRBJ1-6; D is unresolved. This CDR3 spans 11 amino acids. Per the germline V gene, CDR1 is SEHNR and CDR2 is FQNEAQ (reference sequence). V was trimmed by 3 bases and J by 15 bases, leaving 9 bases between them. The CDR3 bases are TGTGCCAGCAGCTTCGGGTTGGACCTCCACTTT. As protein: CASSFGLDLHF.

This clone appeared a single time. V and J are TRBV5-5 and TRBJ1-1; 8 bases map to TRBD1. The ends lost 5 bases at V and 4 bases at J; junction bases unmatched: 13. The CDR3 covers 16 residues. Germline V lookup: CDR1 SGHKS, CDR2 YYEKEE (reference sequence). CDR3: CASSLLTGAFATEAFF. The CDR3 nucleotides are TGTGCCAGCAGTCTCCTGACAGGGGCTTTCGCCACTGAAGCTTTCTTT.

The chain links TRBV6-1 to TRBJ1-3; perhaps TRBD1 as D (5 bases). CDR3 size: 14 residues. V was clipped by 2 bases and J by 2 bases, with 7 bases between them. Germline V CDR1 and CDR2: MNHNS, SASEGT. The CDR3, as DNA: TGTGCCAGCAGTGAACTCAGGGCTGGAAACACCATATATTTT. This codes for CASSELRAGNTIYF.

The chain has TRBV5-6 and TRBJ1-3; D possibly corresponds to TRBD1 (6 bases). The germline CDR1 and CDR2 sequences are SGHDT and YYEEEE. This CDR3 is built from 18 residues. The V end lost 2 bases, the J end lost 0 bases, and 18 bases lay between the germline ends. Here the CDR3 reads CASSFRDKTNPSGNTIYF. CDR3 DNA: TGTGCCAGCAGCTTTAGGGACAAAACTAACCCCTCTGGAAACACCATATATTTT.

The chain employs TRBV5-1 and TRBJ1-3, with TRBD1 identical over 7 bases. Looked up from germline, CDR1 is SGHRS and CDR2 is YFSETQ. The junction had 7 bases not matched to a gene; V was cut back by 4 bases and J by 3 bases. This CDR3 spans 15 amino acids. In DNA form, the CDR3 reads TGCGCCAGCAGCGAAAGGACAGGAGATGGAAACACCATATATTTT. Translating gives CASSERTGDGNTIYF.